In its sample, the clone carrying this TCR beta chain was seen many times. V lost 5 bases and J 4 bases, leaving 11 bases between the germline ends. The CDR3 totals 14 residues. The V gene's germline CDR1 is SGHVS and CDR2 FNYEAQ. These data belong to a study of T-cell memory formation after mild COVID-19. Study at large: There were largely donor-specific TCR clusters.

TCRdb called the 5' RACE reads again in MiXCR, with one record for every CDR3 protein. The data hold 250,000 to 350,000 distinct CDR3 sequences, with less than 20% observed a single time. What was sequenced was PBMCs or a T cell subset sorted from them (not recorded which). The chain couples TRBV7-6 to TRBJ2-2; tentative D call: TRBD1 (6 bases). This clonotype originated in a young man who had mild COVID-19 (a few samples of this study predate the infection). Cell type and time point are not known. The CDR3 DNA reads TGTGCCAGCAGCCTCAGACAGGCCACCGGGGAGCTGTTTTTT. This translates into CASSLRQATGELFF.